The text below deals with one T cell receptor beta chain. Its antigen is not yet known. Qualities for individual bases were not recorded, and no much larger clone is one base off. The sample's time point label, decoded: after dendritic cell vaccination, including at tumor progression/relapse. Patients were selected for having adequate residual fresh-frozen tumor tissue and more than two years of available survival data. Although molecular status otherwise differed among the glioblastoma patients, no patient had an isocitrate dehydrogenase mutation. PBMC were collected before vaccination, two weeks after the third vaccination, and at tumor progression if tumor progression occurred. The Qiagen DNeasy Blood extraction Kit was used for extraction of genomic DNA. The immunoSEQ assay amplified TCRB CDR3 regions from 2 micrograms of genomic DNA, or from all available DNA when less than that amount was available. Multiplex PCR used 60 forward primers for TCR V beta segments and 13 reverse primers for J beta segments. To estimate reads per starting template, synthetic control templates were spiked into each sample at limiting dilution. The Illumina HiSeq System generated 87 bp sequencing reads. In the paper's pipeline: PCR and sequencing errors were removed by merging closely related sequences with a nearest neighbor algorithm. TCR overlap was measured as the percentage of unique tumor TCR beta sequences that were also present in the peripheral blood of the same patient. This immuneACCESS table, as held by TCRdb, lists in-frame sequences with V and J called but not all clones. Of the missing ones, under half trace to an unresolved V gene in checked studies; the others have no known cause. The D gene and trimming were derived from the DNA, and the V and J assignments and clone size from that table. Recorded for this sample are about 87,000 clones; roughly four fifths of them occurred a single time. The ten largest make up about 6.8% of the sample.

The sample is drawn from a study of glioma-infiltrating T cells after dendritic cell vaccination (dated by TCRdb to 2015 to 2016). About the investigation overall: A cohort of approximately 15 glioblastoma patients from Phase I and II dendritic cell vaccination trials was included, of whom 9 were newly diagnosed and 6 had recurrent disease. Between the early 2000s and the early 2010s, the patients were given dendritic cell vaccination pulsed with autologous tumor lysate. The vaccine consisted of monocyte-derived dendritic cells cultured about seven days with IL-4 and GM-CSF, then pulsed overnight with autologous tumor lysate. Each patient got three intradermal injections of the dendritic cell vaccine, spaced at biweekly intervals, in the arm below the axilla. In glioblastoma patients vaccinated with dendritic cells, deep sequencing of TCR beta CDR3 regions served to measure tumor-infiltrating lymphocyte content and to compare repertoires between tumor and blood. TCR sequencing metrics, including TIL content and tumor-blood repertoire overlap, were correlated with survival after dendritic cell vaccination. Results the study describes overall, beyond this receptor: The response model built on TCR overlap across three groups was characterized as speculative, with prospective validation still needed. The cohort was small and heterogeneous, few patients had complete blood and tumor sets, and even fewer had initial-recurrent tumor pairs. No direct relationship between TCR clonality and survival was found, suggesting that a diverse polyclonal response may matter. After dendritic cell vaccination, a higher estimated pretreatment TIL content predicted longer time to progression and overall survival.

This sample comprised blood, obtained after dendritic cell vaccination. The TCR was taken from a human donor with glioblastoma.

The DNA reads as follows: TGTGCCAGCAGTGAATCCAGGGGAGACCAGCCCCAGCATTTT. Its protein is CASSESRGDQPQHF. The chain links TRBV2 with TRBJ1-5; matching of 6 bases hints at TRBD1 as the D gene. The V end loses 2 bases and the J end loses 7 bases, and a stretch of 12 bases separates them. CDR1 SNHLY and CDR2 FYNNEI are derived from the germline V gene. The CDR3 has 14 amino acids, counting the end cysteine and phenylalanine. Only the CDR3 portion is preserved as DNA: 42 bases, with reading frame beginning at the first base. With the rest looked up from the reference TRBV2 and TRBJ1-5 genes rather than sequenced, the full variable domain is EPEVTQTPSHQVTQMGQEVILRCVPISNHLYFYWYRQILGQKVEFLVSFYNNEISEKSEIFDDQFSVERPDGSNFTLKIRSTKLEDSAMYFCASSESRGDQPQHFGDGTRLSIL.